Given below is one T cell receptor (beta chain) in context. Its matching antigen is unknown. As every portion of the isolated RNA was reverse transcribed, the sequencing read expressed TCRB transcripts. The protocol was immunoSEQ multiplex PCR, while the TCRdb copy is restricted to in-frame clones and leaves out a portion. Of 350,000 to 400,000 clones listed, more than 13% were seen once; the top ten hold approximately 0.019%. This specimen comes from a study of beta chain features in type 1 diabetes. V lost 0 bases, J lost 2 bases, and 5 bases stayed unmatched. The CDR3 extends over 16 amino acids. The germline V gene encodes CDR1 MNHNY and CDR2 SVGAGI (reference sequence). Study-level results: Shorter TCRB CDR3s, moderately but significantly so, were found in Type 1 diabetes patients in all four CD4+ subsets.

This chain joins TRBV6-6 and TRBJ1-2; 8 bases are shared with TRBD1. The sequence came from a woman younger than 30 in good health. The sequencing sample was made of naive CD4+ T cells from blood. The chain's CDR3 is CASSYSTGAGNYGYTF. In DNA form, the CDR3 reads TGTGCCAGCAGTTACTCGACAGGGGCAGGGAACTATGGCTACACCTTC.